The clone carrying this T cell receptor beta chain has ten or more counts. The antigen is undetermined. These data originate in a study of blood T cells in healthy people across ages. CDR3 length equals 13 residues. Germline V gene data show CDR1 as KGHSH and CDR2 as LQKENI. V lost 3 bases to trimming and J lost 6 bases; unmatched junction nucleotides: 5. The second PCR ran about 6 to 12 cycles with a sample-barcoded 5' primer and J-beta primers. Each CDR3 protein gets one entry after TCRdb re-called the 5' RACE reads with MiXCR. The table has about 1.7 million distinct CDR3 sequences, over 25% seen once. Findings of the study overall: Per million T cells, the diversity of TCR beta decreased roughly linearly as age advanced. Correlation between TCR beta diversity and naive T cell percentage was strong. When set beside aged donors, long-lived donors presented more naive CD4+ cells and higher diversity.

The chain carries TRBV18 and TRBJ2-7, with TRBD1 matching over 7 bases. The clonotype comes from a woman aged 25 to 39 in good health. Sequences were obtained from blood. The CDR3 DNA reads as TGTGCCAGCTCACCGGGACAGCAAGGCGAGCAGTACTTC. Translated: CASSPGQQGEQYF. Combining the CDR3 with reference TRBV18 and TRBJ2-7 gives the whole variable domain NAGVMQNPRHLVRRRGQEARLRCSPMKGHSHVYWYRQLPEEGLKFMVYLQKENIIDESGMPKERFSAEFPKEGPSILRIQQVVRGDSAAYFCASSPGQQGEQYFGPGTRLTVT.